This passage covers 9 T cell receptor beta chains from one sample sequenced in a study of response to subunit inactivated influenza vaccine. TCRdb reanalysed the RT-PCR reads using MiXCR and keeps one entry per CDR3 protein. The repertoire consists of 650,000 to 700,000 distinct CDR3 sequences, with about 15% occurring once and the leading ten covering 11%. Sequenced here: PBMCs from blood, sampled approximately 12 days after vaccination. All receptors come from a man aged 50 or older who received an inactivated influenza vaccine.

This clonotype was detected many times. This rearrangement joins TRBV2 to TRBJ2-2, with D hard to call. V was clipped by 4 bases and J by 4 bases, with 10 bases between them. CDR3 length: 14 amino acids. CDR1 is SNHLY, CDR2 FYNNEI, per germline. CDR3 nucleotides: TGTGCCAGCAGTGCTGGGGTGGGCACCGGGGAGCTGTTTTTT. Protein sequence: CASSAGVGTGELFF.

This clonotype was seen at least ten times. This rearrangement joins TRBV29-1 to TRBJ2-1; TRBD2 agrees at 10 bases. The junction had 12 bases not matched to a gene; V was cut back by 4 bases and J by 9 bases. CDR3 length: 15 residues. Germline CDR1 and CDR2: SQVTM and ANQGSEA. As DNA, the CDR3 is TGCAGCGTTGGCCCACTAGCGGGGATTGAAGGTGAGCAGTTCTTC. It specifies CSVGPLAGIEGEQFF.

This clonotype was counted only a few times. The J gene is TRBJ2-1, the V gene TRBV24-1, with 10 bases aligning to TRBD2. From germline, CDR1 is KGHDR and CDR2 SFDVKD. With 7 bases clipped from V and 4 bases from J, the junction kept 3 bases outside the gene matches. CDR3 size: 14 residues. CDR3 sequence reads: CATSGLAAYNEQFF. In DNA form, the CDR3 reads TGTGCCACCAGCGGACTAGCGGCTTACAATGAGCAGTTCTTC.

In this sample, this clonotype turned up many times. The chain employs TRBV12-3 or TRBV12-4 and TRBJ2-2; maybe TRBD2 (5 bases). This CDR3 contains 16 residues. V lost 3 bases and J 0 bases, leaving 11 bases between the germline ends. The CDR3: CASSFESGANTGELFF. In DNA form, the CDR3 reads TGTGCCAGCAGTTTTGAAAGCGGCGCGAACACCGGGGAGCTGTTTTTT.

V and J are TRBV6-2 or TRBV6-3 and TRBJ2-1; D might be TRBD1 or TRBD2, each matching 5 bases. Germline values: CDR1 MNHEY, CDR2 SVGEGT. The CDR3 extends over 16 amino acids. V lost 4 bases, J lost 3 bases, and 16 bases lay in between. In DNA, the CDR3 is TGTGCCAGCAGTTGGTCGGGCCTGGGGGACTACAATGAGCAGTTCTTC. Translation gives CASSWSGLGDYNEQFF.

V is TRBV10-3 and J is TRBJ2-7; 13 bases fit TRBD2. This CDR3 has 15 residues. The ends lost 0 bases at V and 7 bases at J; junction bases unmatched: 3. Germline CDR1 ENHRY, CDR2 SYGVKD. CDR3 sequence reads: CAISESGLAGHEQYF. The DNA of the CDR3 is TGTGCCATCAGTGAGTCGGGACTAGCGGGGCATGAGCAGTACTTC.

A few counts support this clonotype. The rearrangement joins TRBV20-1 to TRBJ2-2; no definite D call. V shed 2 bases and J shed 0 bases, with 7 bases lying between them. The CDR3 loop spans 14 amino acids. CDR1 is DFQATT and CDR2 is SNEGSKA in the germline V gene (reference sequence). CDR3 residues: CSARRQPNTGELFF. The CDR3 region has the DNA TGCAGTGCTAGAAGGCAGCCGAACACCGGGGAGCTGTTTTTT.

This clonotype was found a few times. The chain links TRBV6-5 to TRBJ1-6; a weak D match, TRBD1 (5 bases). Germline loops: CDR1 MNHEY, CDR2 SVGAGI. V shed 4 bases and J shed 8 bases, with 12 bases lying between them. The CDR3 extends over 14 amino acids. The CDR3 bases are TGTGCCAGCAGTTTACAGGAGAGTTATTCACCCCTCCACTTT. This encodes CASSLQESYSPLHF.

The CDR3 loop is CAISVKASGGATQYF. The DNA of the CDR3 is TGTGCCATCAGTGTAAAGGCTAGCGGGGGTGCAACGCAGTATTTT. The chain recombines TRBV10-3 with TRBJ2-3; 10 bases line up with TRBD2. Germline lookup yields CDR1 ENHRY and CDR2 SYGVKD. The trim removed 4 bases at V and 9 bases at J, leaving 10 bases unmatched. The CDR3 is 15 amino acids.